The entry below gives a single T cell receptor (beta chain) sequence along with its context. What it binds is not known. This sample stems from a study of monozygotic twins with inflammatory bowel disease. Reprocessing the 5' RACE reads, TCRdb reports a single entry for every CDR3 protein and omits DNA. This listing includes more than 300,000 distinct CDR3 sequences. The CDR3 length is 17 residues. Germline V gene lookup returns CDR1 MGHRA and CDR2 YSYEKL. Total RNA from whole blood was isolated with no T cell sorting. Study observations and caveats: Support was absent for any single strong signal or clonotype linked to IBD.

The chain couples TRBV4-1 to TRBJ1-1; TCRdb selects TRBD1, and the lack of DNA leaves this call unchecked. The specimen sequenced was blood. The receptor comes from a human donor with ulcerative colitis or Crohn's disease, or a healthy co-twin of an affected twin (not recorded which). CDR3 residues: CASSHAGTGGLSAEAFF.